Below are 19 T cell receptor beta chains sequenced from a single sample in a study of blood T cell repertoires in COVID-19. Generated by immunoSEQ multiplex PCR, the TCRdb table keeps only in-frame clones and is missing some. The table records about 440,000 clones, 70% to 90% of them present only once. What was sequenced was PBMCs or T cells enriched from blood (not recorded which). The receptors originated from a woman aged 18-29 years with acute COVID-19.

The chain is built from TRBV7-2 and TRBJ2-3; TRBD2 is a possible D gene (6 bases). V lost 6 bases to trimming and J lost 5 bases, with 18 bases between them. Germline V gene lookup returns CDR1 SGHTA and CDR2 FQGNSA. This CDR3 has 15 residues. CDR3 amino acids: CASRPPGTSLDTQYF. The CDR3 DNA sequence: TGTGCCAGCAGACCCCCCGGGACTTCCTTAGATACGCAGTATTTT.

The V and J genes are TRBV7-9 and TRBJ2-7; D gene unclear. In germline, CDR1 is SEHNR, CDR2 FQNEAQ (reference sequence). The CDR3 length is 13 residues. With 1 base removed from V and 4 bases from J, the gap between germline ends came to 8 bases. In DNA form, the CDR3 reads TGTGCCAGCAGCTTAGTTCCAGGATACGAGCAGTACTTC. Translation: CASSLVPGYEQYF.

The chain couples TRBV20-1 to TRBJ2-3; 10 positions match TRBD2. The CDR3 is 14 amino acids. V gave up 3 bases and J gave up 3 bases; unmatched junction bases: 3. Germline values: CDR1 DFQATT, CDR2 SNEGSKA (reference sequence). The chain's CDR3 is CSASTSGMTDTQYF. The CDR3, as DNA: TGCAGTGCTAGTACTAGCGGGATGACAGATACGCAGTATTTT.

The table lists this clone with a count of one. The V gene is TRBV3-1 (or the pseudogene TRBV3-2), the J gene TRBJ1-5, with TRBD1 identical over 8 bases. Germline V gene sequence: CDR1 LGHDT, CDR2 YNNKEL (reference sequence). CDR3 length equals 14 residues. The J segment lost 7 bases and the V segment lost 5 bases, leaving 7 bases of the junction unmatched. The CDR3 DNA is TGTGCCAGCAGCTATGCAGGGGACAGGCAGCCCCAGCATTTT. Encoded protein: CASSYAGDRQPQHF.

J is TRBJ2-7 and V is TRBV11-2; D perhaps matches TRBD2 (7 bases). The CDR3 totals 15 residues. Trimming cost V 5 bases and J 4 bases, with 18 bases left between them. CDR1 and CDR2 (germline): SGHAT, FQNNGV. The CDR3 spells CASSLVGGAQYEQYF. Here the CDR3 DNA reads TGTGCCAGCAGCCTAGTGGGGGGGGCCCAGTACGAGCAGTACTTC.

J is TRBJ1-6 and V is TRBV28, with D unresolved. CDR1 MDHEN and CDR2 SYDVKM come from the germline V gene. V lost 3 bases and J lost 8, with 5 bases in between. This CDR3 spans 12 amino acids. The CDR3: CASSFSDSPLHF. The CDR3 DNA sequence: TGTGCCAGCAGTTTTTCCGATTCACCCCTCCACTTT.

The V call is TRBV15, the J call TRBJ1-3; D gene ambiguous. Germline V gives CDR1 LNHNV, CDR2 YYDKDF (reference sequence). The CDR3 contains 12 residues. The V and J ends lost 5 bases and 7 bases respectively, with 9 bases between them. CDR3 sequence (DNA): TGTGCCACCAGCGCCGGCGGGAACACCATATATTTT. Its protein is CATSAGGNTIYF.

V is TRBV6-1 and J is TRBJ1-5, with 7 bases aligning to TRBD1. The CDR3 sequence is 18 residues long. V lost 0 bases to trimming and J lost 5 bases; unmatched junction nucleotides: 13. Looked up from germline, CDR1 is MNHNS and CDR2 is SASEGT. The chain's CDR3 is CASSEAGWTARGHQPQHF. CDR3 sequence (DNA): TGTGCCAGCAGTGAAGCGGGCTGGACAGCGAGGGGGCATCAGCCCCAGCATTTT.

The chain has TRBV4-1 and TRBJ1-2; 7 bases fit TRBD1. The germline gives CDR1 MGHRA, CDR2 YSYEKL. The CDR3 is 15 amino acids. Trimming cost V 0 bases and J 7 bases; bases outside gene matches: 8. Here the CDR3 reads CASSQDRDRQFGYTF. In DNA, the CDR3 is TGCGCCAGCAGCCAAGACCGGGACAGACAATTTGGCTACACCTTC.

The gene calls are TRBV30 and TRBJ2-6; tentative D call: TRBD1 (6 bases). Germline CDR1 is GTSNPN and CDR2 is SVGIG (reference sequence). V lost 1 base to trimming and J lost 4 bases, with 8 bases between them. This CDR3 is 14 amino acids long. CDR3 region: CAWSGGGGANVLTF. CDR3 coding DNA: TGTGCCTGGAGTGGAGGGGGAGGGGCCAACGTCCTGACTTTC. Filled out from reference TRBV30 and TRBJ2-6, the complete variable domain reads SQTIHQWPATLVQPVGSPLSLECTVEGTSNPNLYWYRQAAGRGLQLLFYSVGIGQISSEVPQNLSASRPQDRQFILSSKKLLLSDSGFYLCAWSGGGGANVLTFGAGSRLTVL.

The chain combines TRBV4-2 with TRBJ1-5, with D possibly matching TRBD1 (5 bases). V gave up 7 bases and J gave up 5 bases, with 21 bases separating them. CDR1 is LGHNA and CDR2 is YNFKEQ in the germline V gene. The CDR3 totals 16 residues. Written as DNA, the CDR3 is TGTGCCAGCAACCAGCTGACAAGGGGTAGGGATCAGCCCCAGCATTTT. This sequence encodes CASNQLTRGRDQPQHF.

The chain carries TRBV18 and TRBJ2-2, with D perhaps TRBD1 (5 bases). Germline CDR1 is KGHSH and CDR2 is LQKENI. V lost 3 bases and J 8 bases, leaving 7 bases between the germline ends. CDR3 size: 12 residues. This chain's CDR3 is CASSPRQGELFF. The CDR3 DNA reads TGTGCCAGCTCACCTAGACAGGGGGAGCTGTTTTTT.

The table lists this clone with a few counts. The chain employs TRBV6-5 and TRBJ1-6; possibly TRBD1 for D (6 bases). The germline gives CDR1 MNHEY, CDR2 SVGAGI. The CDR3 consists of 15 residues. V lost 0 bases, J lost 8 bases, and 11 bases lay in between. The CDR3 coding sequence is TGTGCCAGCAGTTACTCGGCAGGGGAACATTCACCCCTCCACTTT. Amino acids: CASSYSAGEHSPLHF.

The CDR3 DNA reads as TGTGCCACCAGTGAGGGAGCGGGGCTTAATGAAAAACTGTTTTTT. It translates to CATSEGAGLNEKLFF. The genes are TRBV24-1 and TRBJ1-4; possibly TRBD1 for D (5 bases). Germline assignment: CDR1 KGHDR and CDR2 SFDVKD. Trimming cost V 4 bases and J 4 bases, with 12 bases left between them. The CDR3 extends over 15 amino acids.

V usage is TRBV18 and J usage is TRBJ2-5; D not certain. Germline V gene sequence: CDR1 KGHSH, CDR2 LQKENI. V was clipped by 4 bases and J by 2 bases, with 11 bases between them. CDR3 size: 14 residues. The CDR3 is CASSLTLLQETQYF. Here the CDR3 DNA reads TGTGCCAGCTCACTGACCCTACTACAAGAGACCCAGTACTTC.

The CDR3 coding sequence is TGTGCCACCAGGGACAGGGGAACGAAGCAGTACTTC. Encoded protein: CATRDRGTKQYF. This chain uses TRBV24-1 with TRBJ2-7; TRBD1 agrees at 9 bases. The V segment lost 7 bases and the J segment 8 bases; nucleotides outside the gene matches: 5. CDR3 length: 12 residues. Germline V gene sequence: CDR1 KGHDR, CDR2 SFDVKD.

The V and J genes are TRBV9 and TRBJ2-1; 8 bases line up with TRBD1. V shed 0 bases, J shed 3 bases, and the junction held 5 bases outside the gene matches. CDR1 is SGDLS, CDR2 YYNGEE, per germline. The CDR3 sequence is 16 residues long. The CDR3 DNA follows: TGTGCCAGCAGCGTAGCCCGGACAGGGAACTACAATGAGCAGTTCTTC. The encoded protein is CASSVARTGNYNEQFF.

This clone was seen only a few times. The V gene is TRBV19, the J gene TRBJ1-2; possible D gene TRBD1, 6 bases. This CDR3 region has 13 residues. CDR1 LNHDA and CDR2 SQIVND come from the germline V gene (reference sequence). Trimming shortened V by 4 bases and J by 1 base, and 7 bases separated the two germline ends. CDR3 protein: CASSTDSNYGYTF. The CDR3 DNA reads as TGTGCCAGTAGTACGGACAGTAACTATGGCTACACCTTC.

The rearrangement joins TRBV11-2 to TRBJ2-1; 8 bases map to TRBD2. Germline CDR1 and CDR2: SGHAT and FQNNGV. This CDR3 is 15 amino acids long. V was pared by 4 bases and J by 5 bases, with 7 bases of the junction left unmatched. The CDR3 is CASSSGGGLNNEQFF. CDR3 DNA sequence: TGTGCCAGCAGCTCGGGGGGGGGCCTCAACAATGAGCAGTTCTTC. Supplemented by reference TRBV11-2 and TRBJ2-1, the full variable domain reads EAGVAQSPRYKIIEKRQSVAFWCNPISGHATLYWYQQILGQGPKLLIQFQNNGVVDDSQLPKDRFSAERLKGVDSTLKIQPAKLEDSAVYLCASSSGGGLNNEQFFGPGTRLTVL.